This T cell receptor beta chain was retrieved from a study of identical twins. General observations from the study: Models underpredicted monozygotic twin sharing of out-of-frame TCR alpha.

This CDR3 has 16 residues. V was cut by 0 bases and J by 4 bases, with 15 bases left in between. The V gene's germline CDR1 is LGHDT and CDR2 YNNKEL (reference sequence). MiXCR, run by TCRdb on the 5' RACE reads, gives a single entry per CDR3 protein. Among 200,000 to 300,000 distinct CDR3 sequences listed, about 13% were seen once. As to this clonotype: Its antigen is not known.

This same sample was also part of a study on yellow fever vaccine responses in identical twins.

This TCR derives from a young woman in good health. What was sequenced was memory (CD45RO+) T cells sorted from blood. V usage is TRBV3-1 and J usage is TRBJ1-1; tentative D call: TRBD1 (5 bases). The CDR3 spells CASSQDFSGAATEAFF. CDR3 DNA sequence: TGTGCCAGCAGCCAAGATTTTTCCGGGGCCGCCACTGAAGCTTTCTTT.